This T cell receptor (beta chain) was sequenced during a study of T cells in Graves' hyperthyroidism and ophthalmopathy. On the study more broadly: The initial diagnosis was the point when peripheral blood was collected, ahead of any treatment. Findings and limits, study-wide: The model predicted ophthalmopathy a median approximately 6 months before onset.

Template material for amplifying TCR beta CDR3 regions consisted of RNA transcripts. In the first-round RT-PCR of the TCR CDR3, the HTBI primer set was used. TCRdb itself ran the multiplex PCR reads through MiXCR, one entry per CDR3 protein. Of 750,000 to 900,000 distinct CDR3 sequences detected, 38% appear once; the ten largest clones hold more than 7%. In the case of this clonotype: What it recognizes is unknown.

Newly diagnosed hyperthyroidism patients aged 18 to 65 years had disease lasting under 2 months. Exclusions: uncontrolled infection, other autoimmune disease, pregnancy, lactation. This CDR3 spans 15 amino acids. V was pared by 5 bases and J by 2 bases, with 4 bases of the junction left unmatched. Germline V gene lookup returns CDR1 SQVTM and CDR2 ANQGSEA. The sequence was obtained from a young man with Graves' hyperthyroidism. The sample was blood. The chain combines TRBV29-1 with TRBJ2-1; TRBD2 agrees at 12 bases. CDR3 in DNA: TGCAGCGTTCCTAGCGGGGGGGCCACCTACAATGAGCAGTTCTTC. It encodes CSVPSGGATYNEQFF.